Listed here are 28 T cell receptor beta chains from one sample, sequenced in a study of cytomegalovirus exposure and HLA in healthy donors. The PCR made use of 60 Vbeta and 13 Jbeta primers. Measured with immunoSEQ multiplex PCR; TCRdb has only the in-frame clones, and not every one. The table has 85,000 to 100,000 clones, about 89% seen once. What was sequenced was PBMCs. The receptor source for this set is a man between 25 and 39 years old in good health and CMV-seropositive.

The genes are TRBV11-2 and TRBJ1-4; the D gene is possibly TRBD1 (6 bases). This CDR3 is built from 14 residues. Germline values: CDR1 SGHAT, CDR2 FQNNGV. V lost 4 bases, J lost 11 bases, and 17 bases lay in between. CDR3 DNA: TGTGCCAGCAGCTCCTGGGACACCTCGTTTAAACTGTTTTTT. Translation gives CASSSWDTSFKLFF.

The J gene is TRBJ2-1, the V gene TRBV14; 7 bases align to TRBD1. The germline V gene has CDR1 SGHDN and CDR2 FVKESK. After removal of 3 bases from V and 4 bases from J, the junction contained 15 bases not matched to a gene. The CDR3 totals 18 residues. CDR3 DNA: TGTGCCAGCAGCCAGAATTGGACAGGACAAAGAAGGTACAATGAGCAGTTCTTC. It yields the protein CASSQNWTGQRRYNEQFF.

CDR3 nucleotide sequence: TGTGCCAGTAGGAAGGAGTACTCTGGAAACACCATATATTTT. It specifies CASRKEYSGNTIYF. This chain joins TRBV19 and TRBJ1-3; D is unclear. In germline, CDR1 is LNHDA, CDR2 SQIVND (reference sequence). V was shortened by 6 bases and J by 0 bases, with 9 bases between the two germline ends. The CDR3 length is 14 residues. Full variable domain (missing parts from reference TRBV19 and TRBJ1-3): DGGITQSPKYLFRKEGQNVTLSCEQNLNHDAMYWYRQDPGQGLRLIYYSQIVNDFQKGDIAEGYSVSREKKESFPLTVTSAQKNPTAFYLCASRKEYSGNTIYFGEGSWLTVV.

The chain is built from TRBV11-2 and TRBJ1-1; possible D gene TRBD1, 5 bases. This CDR3 is built from 13 residues. Trimming left V 5 bases short and J 10 bases short, with 17 bases between. Looked up from germline, CDR1 is SGHAT and CDR2 is FQNNGV. CDR3 DNA: TGTGCCAGCAGCCTAACAAATCAGGGCGCAGCTTTCTTT. This sequence encodes CASSLTNQGAAFF.

This clone is labeled medium-sized. The CDR3 loop reads CASSWTEETYEQYF. CDR3 sequence (DNA): TGTGCCAGCAGTTGGACAGAGGAAACCTACGAGCAGTACTTC. The chain joins TRBV28 to TRBJ2-7; the D gene is possibly TRBD1 (6 bases). Germline loops: CDR1 MDHEN, CDR2 SYDVKM. This CDR3 spans 14 amino acids. V was cut by 4 bases and J by 2 bases, with 12 bases left in between.

The chain has TRBV4-1 and TRBJ2-1; tentative D call: TRBD2 (5 bases). Germline V CDR1 and CDR2: MGHRA, YSYEKL. This CDR3 is built from 14 residues. With 1 base removed from V and 5 bases from J, the gap between germline ends came to 9 bases. CDR3 nucleotide sequence: TGCGCCAGCAGCCAAGGGGGAGCCGACAATGAGCAGTTCTTC. Translation: CASSQGGADNEQFF.

This clone was recorded only once. This sequence joins TRBV6-6 and TRBJ2-7; 11 nucleotides agree with TRBD2. CDR3 length equals 14 residues. V lost 6 bases, J lost 6 bases, and 7 bases stayed unmatched. From germline, CDR1 is MNHNY and CDR2 SVGAGI (reference sequence). CDR3 sequence reads: CASRELAGVGEQYF. The CDR3 DNA reads as TGTGCCAGCAGAGAACTAGCGGGAGTAGGCGAGCAGTACTTC.

V usage is TRBV27 and J usage is TRBJ2-7; 10 positions match TRBD2. The V gene end was trimmed by 6 bases and the J gene end by 3 bases; junction bases not matched to a gene: 5. Germline assignment: CDR1 MNHEY and CDR2 SMNVEV (reference sequence). CDR3 size: 14 residues. The CDR3 coding sequence is TGTGCCAGCAGGAGGACTAGCGGATACTACGAGCAGTACTTC. This encodes CASRRTSGYYEQYF.

This chain links TRBV10-3 with TRBJ2-6; 8 bases match TRBD1. The germline gives CDR1 ENHRY, CDR2 SYGVKD. J gave up 4 bases and V 6 bases, and 2 bases lay outside the gene matches. The CDR3 runs to 14 residues. CDR3: CAISQGAGANVLTF. In nucleotides, the CDR3 is TGTGCCATCAGCCAGGGGGCCGGGGCCAACGTCCTGACTTTC.

V is TRBV19 and J is TRBJ2-1, with D maybe TRBD2 (6 bases). This CDR3 comprises 13 residues. The germline V gene has CDR1 LNHDA and CDR2 SQIVND (reference sequence). The V end lost 4 bases, the J end lost 6 bases, and 10 bases lay between the germline ends. CDR3 DNA sequence: TGTGCCAGTAGTACCTCGGGGGTCAATGAGCAGTTCTTC. This encodes CASSTSGVNEQFF.

The CDR3: CASSEIEGARFEQYF. CDR3 bases: TGTGCCAGCAGTGAAATTGAAGGGGCCCGCTTTGAGCAGTACTTC. The J gene is TRBJ2-7, the V gene TRBV2; possibly TRBD1 for D (5 bases). Germline V gene data show CDR1 as SNHLY and CDR2 as FYNNEI. V was cut by 2 bases and J by 7 bases, with 18 bases left in between. The CDR3 contains 15 residues.

The V call is TRBV9, the J call TRBJ1-3; tentatively, D is TRBD1 (6 bases). Germline-derived CDR1 and CDR2 are SGDLS and YYNGEE. Trimming stripped 0 bases from V and 1 base from J, with 17 bases between. The CDR3 is 18 amino acids. This chain's CDR3 is CASSVAPQGRRSGNTIYF. Written as DNA, the CDR3 is TGTGCCAGCAGCGTAGCCCCACAGGGACGAAGGTCTGGAAACACCATATATTTT.

The chain links TRBV29-1 to TRBJ2-5; D perhaps matches TRBD1 (6 bases). The CDR3 extends over 13 amino acids. Germline CDR1 reads SQVTM; CDR2 reads ANQGSEA. The CDR3 bases are TGCAGTACAGGGTGGAAAATCCAAGAGACCCAGTACTTC. Its protein is CSTGWKIQETQYF.

The chain is built from TRBV27 and TRBJ2-5, with a weak D call TRBD2 (6 bases). The CDR3 has 15 amino acids. V was cut by 7 bases and J by 4 bases, with 19 bases left in between. The germline V gene encodes CDR1 MNHEY and CDR2 SMNVEV (reference sequence). The CDR3 nucleotides read TGTGCCAGCACTTCCAACCGGGGGTCTCGAGAGACCCAGTACTTC. It translates to CASTSNRGSRETQYF.

Comment on this clone: Other DNA sequences in the same sample also yield this CDR3. This chain connects TRBV11-2 to TRBJ2-1; possible D gene TRBD1, 5 bases. Germline V gene data show CDR1 as SGHAT and CDR2 as FQNNGV. V was cut by 9 bases and J by 1 base, with 22 bases left in between. The CDR3 totals 17 residues. CDR3 nucleotides: TGTGCCAGTACTACAACATTACAAGCAGGGTCCTACAATGAGCAGTTCTTC. Protein product: CASTTTLQAGSYNEQFF. Based on the CDR3 plus reference TRBV11-2 and TRBJ2-1, the full variable domain is EAGVAQSPRYKIIEKRQSVAFWCNPISGHATLYWYQQILGQGPKLLIQFQNNGVVDDSQLPKDRFSAERLKGVDSTLKIQPAKLEDSAVYLCASTTTLQAGSYNEQFFGPGTRLTVL.

This chain connects TRBV7-9 to TRBJ2-1; TRBD2 agrees at 8 bases. The CDR3 spans 17 residues. Germline V lookup: CDR1 SEHNR, CDR2 FQNEAQ (reference sequence). V was clipped by 5 bases and J by 8 bases; unmatched bases: 17. The CDR3 region has the DNA TGTGCCAGCAGCCAAAGGGGACTAGTCAGGGATAGGGATGAGCAGTTCTTC. Its protein product is CASSQRGLVRDRDEQFF.

V usage is TRBV1 and J usage is TRBJ2-7; TRBD2 is the table's D call, not checked against the DNA. TRBV1 is marked as a pseudogene. The CDR3 totals 16 residues. The CDR3: CTSSQDGSGRTYEQYF. As DNA, the CDR3 is TGCACCAGCAGCCAAGATGGAAGCGGGAGGACATACGAGCAGTACTTC.

The chain links TRBV21-1 to TRBJ1-5; the D call TRBD1 from the table was never checked on the DNA. TRBV21-1 is recorded as a pseudogene. The CDR3 covers 17 residues. CDR3: CASSKREKTGGNQPQHF. The CDR3 coding sequence is TGTGCCAGCAGCAAAAGAGAGAAAACAGGGGGCAATCAGCCCCAGCATTTT.

This clone was recorded once. The chain couples TRBV4-2 to TRBJ1-5; maybe TRBD1 (5 bases). CDR1 and CDR2 (germline): LGHNA, YNFKEQ. Trimming removed 5 bases at V and 7 bases at J, with 15 bases between. The CDR3 spans 14 residues. The CDR3 DNA sequence: TGTGCCAGCAGCGCGGGGGTCGTTATCCAGCCCCAGCATTTT. Translating gives CASSAGVVIQPQHF.

The chain uses TRBV4-2 and TRBJ2-7; 7 bases match TRBD2. Germline V gene sequence: CDR1 LGHNA, CDR2 YNFKEQ. The CDR3 totals 15 residues. Germline trimming cut 4 bases from V and 1 base from J; bases unmatched to any gene: 7. Written as DNA, the CDR3 is TGTGCCAGCAGCCGCCCGGGAGGCCCGTCCTACGAGCAGTACTTC. It encodes CASSRPGGPSYEQYF.

The J gene is TRBJ2-7, the V gene TRBV7-2; TRBD1 agrees at 7 bases. V trimming: 5 bases; J trimming: 0 bases; junction bases outside the gene matches: 4. Germline V lookup: CDR1 SGHTA, CDR2 FQGNSA. The CDR3 loop spans 14 amino acids. The CDR3 region is CASSVGQDSYEQYF. As DNA, the CDR3 is TGTGCCAGCAGCGTCGGACAGGACTCCTACGAGCAGTACTTC.

The chain couples TRBV4-1 to TRBJ1-1; 12 nucleotides agree with TRBD1. The CDR3 extends over 15 amino acids. CDR1 and CDR2 (germline): MGHRA, YSYEKL. V was pared by 1 base and J by 10 bases, with 7 bases of the junction left unmatched. The CDR3 DNA is TGCGCCAGCAGCCAAGCCCTGGGGACAGGGGGCATAGCTTTCTTT. This translates into CASSQALGTGGIAFF.

The V and J genes are TRBV5-1 and TRBJ2-7; the match to TRBD2 covers 8 bases. Germline V gene data show CDR1 as SGHRS and CDR2 as YFSETQ. Losses at the gene ends were 2 bases for V and 3 bases for J; bases not matched to a gene: 7. CDR3 length: 15 residues. The CDR3 DNA sequence: TGCGCCAGCAGCTTAAACGCGGGAGGCCTCTACGAGCAGTACTTC. Translation gives CASSLNAGGLYEQYF.

This clone has just one count. The chain uses TRBV4-1 and TRBJ1-6; 7 bases fit TRBD1. Germline V gene lookup returns CDR1 MGHRA and CDR2 YSYEKL. With V trimmed by 1 base and J by 12 bases, 3 bases remained unmatched. The CDR3 is 13 residues long. The CDR3, as DNA: TGCGCCAGCAGCCAAGGACAGGGTCTACCCCTCCACTTT. Amino acid sequence: CASSQGQGLPLHF.

The chain recombines TRBV5-1 with TRBJ2-4; tentative D call: TRBD2 (5 bases). The CDR3 has 17 amino acids. Germline lookup yields CDR1 SGHRS and CDR2 YFSETQ. Trimming cost V 0 bases and J 0 bases, with 13 bases left between them. This chain's CDR3 is CASSLAGSYLAKNIQYF. CDR3 DNA sequence: TGCGCCAGCAGCTTGGCGGGAAGTTATCTAGCCAAAAACATTCAGTACTTC.

The chain employs TRBV14 and TRBJ2-7; 9 bases line up with TRBD2. The CDR3 loop spans 15 amino acids. Trimming cost V 4 bases and J 3 bases; bases outside gene matches: 7. From germline, CDR1 is SGHDN and CDR2 FVKESK. In DNA, the CDR3 is TGTGCCAGCAGCCCCTTGGGTAGCGGGAGCTACGAGCAGTACTTC. Translated: CASSPLGSGSYEQYF.

The rearrangement joins TRBV5-1 to TRBJ2-5, with D tentatively TRBD2 (5 bases). CDR3 size: 13 residues. The germline V gene has CDR1 SGHRS and CDR2 YFSETQ. The V and J ends lost 6 bases and 5 bases respectively, with 14 bases between them. CDR3 nucleotides: TGCGCCAGCAACGGCCGAGGGTCGGAGACCCAGTACTTC. Translating gives CASNGRGSETQYF.

V gene TRBV25-1 combines with J gene TRBJ1-2; D gene uncertain. Trimming stripped 2 bases from V and 4 bases from J, with 5 bases between. The CDR3 has 12 residues. From germline, CDR1 is MGHDK and CDR2 SYGVNS. This CDR3 is CASSEAGYGYTF. DNA for the CDR3: TGTGCCAGCAGTGAAGCAGGCTATGGCTACACCTTC.